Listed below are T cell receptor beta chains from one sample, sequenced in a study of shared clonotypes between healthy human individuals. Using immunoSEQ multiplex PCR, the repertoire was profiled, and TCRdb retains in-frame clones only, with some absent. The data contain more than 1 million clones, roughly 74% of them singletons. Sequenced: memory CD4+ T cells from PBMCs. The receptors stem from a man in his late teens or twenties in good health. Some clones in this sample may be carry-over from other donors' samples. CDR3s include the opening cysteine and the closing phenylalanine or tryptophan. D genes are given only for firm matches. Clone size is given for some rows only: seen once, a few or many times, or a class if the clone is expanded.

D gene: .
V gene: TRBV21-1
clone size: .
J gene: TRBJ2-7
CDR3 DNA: TGTGCCAGCAGCAACGGGACTAGCGGGGATACCTACGAGCAGTACTTC
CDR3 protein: CASSNGTSGDTYEQYF

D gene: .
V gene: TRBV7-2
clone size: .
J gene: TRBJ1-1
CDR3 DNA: TGTGCCAGCAGCTTTGGGGGAGGGGGTTCGGCTTTCTTT
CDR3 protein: CASSFGGGGSAFF

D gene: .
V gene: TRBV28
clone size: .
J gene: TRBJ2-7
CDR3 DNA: TGTGCCAGCAGCCTAGGGGTCCCTATTGGGGAGCAGTACTTC
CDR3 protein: CASSLGVPIGEQYF

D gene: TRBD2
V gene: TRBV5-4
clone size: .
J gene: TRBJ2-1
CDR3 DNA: TGTGCCAGCAGCTTGAGTGCGGGAGCCGGGAACAATGAGCAGTTCTTC
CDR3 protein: CASSLSAGAGNNEQFF

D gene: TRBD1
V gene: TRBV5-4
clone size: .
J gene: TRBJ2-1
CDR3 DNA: TGTGCCAGCAGCTCCCTGGGACAGGGGAATTTCAATGAGCAGTTCTTC
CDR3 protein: CASSSLGQGNFNEQFF

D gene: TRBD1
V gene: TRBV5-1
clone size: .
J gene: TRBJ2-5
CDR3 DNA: TGCGCCAGCAGCTTGATCGGACAGGGGACGACCCAGTACTTC
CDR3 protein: CASSLIGQGTTQYF

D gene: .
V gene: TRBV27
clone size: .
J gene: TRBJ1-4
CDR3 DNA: TGTGCCAGCAGAGATAGGACAGATAATGAAAAACTGTTTTTT
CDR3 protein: CASRDRTDNEKLFF

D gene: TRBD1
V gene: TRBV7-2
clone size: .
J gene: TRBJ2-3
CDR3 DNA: TGTGCCAGCAGCTTCGCCGGGACAGGAACAGATACGCAGTATTTT
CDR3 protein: CASSFAGTGTDTQYF

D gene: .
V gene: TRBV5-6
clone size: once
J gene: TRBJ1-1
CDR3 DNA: TGTGCCAGCAGCCCCGGAAGACGGCTGGGCACTGAAGCTTTCTTT
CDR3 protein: CASSPGRRLGTEAFF

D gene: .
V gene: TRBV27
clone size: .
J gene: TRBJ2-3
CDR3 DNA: TGTGCCAGCAGTTGGGGATCTGGCACAGATACGCAGTATTTT
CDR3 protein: CASSWGSGTDTQYF

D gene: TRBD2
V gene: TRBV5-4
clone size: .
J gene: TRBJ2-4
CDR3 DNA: TGTGCCAGCAGCCCCCGGGGGGTAGCGGGAAAGCCCCTTATTCAGTACTTC
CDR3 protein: CASSPRGVAGKPLIQYF

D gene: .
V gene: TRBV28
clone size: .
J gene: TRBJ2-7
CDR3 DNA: TGTGCCAGCAGTTTATATTGGACAGCGAGCTCCTACGAGCAGTACTTC
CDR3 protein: CASSLYWTASSYEQYF

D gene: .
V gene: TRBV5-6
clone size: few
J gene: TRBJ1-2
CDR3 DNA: TGTGCCAGCAGCGCACACAGAGGTTATGGCTACACCTTC
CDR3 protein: CASSAHRGYGYTF

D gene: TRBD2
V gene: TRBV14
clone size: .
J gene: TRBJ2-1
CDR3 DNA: TGTGCCAGCAGCCAAGATCGGCCGGGACTAGCGGTGAACAATGAGCAGTTCTTC
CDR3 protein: CASSQDRPGLAVNNEQFF

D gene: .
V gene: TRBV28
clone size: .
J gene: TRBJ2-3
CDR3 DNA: TGTGCCAGCAGTTTAAGGGGGTCGGCCTCTTATACAGATACGCAGTATTTT
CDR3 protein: CASSLRGSASYTDTQYF

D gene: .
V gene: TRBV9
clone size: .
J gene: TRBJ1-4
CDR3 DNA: TGTGCCAGCAGCGTTTTGGGAACCGATGAAAAACTGTTTTTT
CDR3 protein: CASSVLGTDEKLFF

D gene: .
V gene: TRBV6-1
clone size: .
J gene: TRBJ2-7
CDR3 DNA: TGTGCCAGCAGGTCCACAGGGCGTTACGAGCAGTACTTC
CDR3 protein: CASRSTGRYEQYF

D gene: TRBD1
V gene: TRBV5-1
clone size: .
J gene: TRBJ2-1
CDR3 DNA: TGCGCCAGCAGCTGGGACAGGGACCTACTCTATGAGCAGTTCTTC
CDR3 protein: CASSWDRDLLYEQFF

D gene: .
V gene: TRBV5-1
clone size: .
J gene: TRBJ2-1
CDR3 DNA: TGCGCCAGCAGCTTGGGACAGCGAAACAATGAGCAGTTCTTC
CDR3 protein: CASSLGQRNNEQFF

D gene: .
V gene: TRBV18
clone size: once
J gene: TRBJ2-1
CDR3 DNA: TGTGCCAGCTCACCACGGGACGGTGACAATGAGCAGTTCTTC
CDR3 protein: CASSPRDGDNEQFF

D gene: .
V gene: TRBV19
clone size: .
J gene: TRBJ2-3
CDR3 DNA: TGTGCCAGTAGTATATCATCGGGGTCGGCAGATACGCAGTATTTT
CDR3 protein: CASSISSGSADTQYF

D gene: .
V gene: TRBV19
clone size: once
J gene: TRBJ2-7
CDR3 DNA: TGTGCCAGTGTATGGAGAAGGAGCTACGAGCAGTACTTC
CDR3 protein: CASVWRRSYEQYF

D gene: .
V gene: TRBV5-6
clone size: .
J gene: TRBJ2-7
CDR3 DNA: TGTGCCAGCAGCTTGGGAAACTACGAGCAGTACTTC
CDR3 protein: CASSLGNYEQYF

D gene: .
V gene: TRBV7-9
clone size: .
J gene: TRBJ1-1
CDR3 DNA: TGTGCCAGCAGCTTAGTTTGGGGTTACACTGAAGCTTTCTTT
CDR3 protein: CASSLVWGYTEAFF

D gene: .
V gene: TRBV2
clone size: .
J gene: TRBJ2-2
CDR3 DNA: TGTGCCAGCAGTGTAGGGACGGTGAACACCGGGGAGCTGTTTTTT
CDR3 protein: CASSVGTVNTGELFF

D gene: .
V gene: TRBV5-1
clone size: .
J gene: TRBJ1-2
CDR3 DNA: TGCGCCAGCAAGGAGAGTATCAACTATGGCTACACCTTC
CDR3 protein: CASKESINYGYTF

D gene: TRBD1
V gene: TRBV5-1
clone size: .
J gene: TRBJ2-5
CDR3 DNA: TGCGCCAGCAGCTCTGCCGGGACAGGGGGACAAGAGACCCAGTACTTC
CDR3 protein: CASSSAGTGGQETQYF

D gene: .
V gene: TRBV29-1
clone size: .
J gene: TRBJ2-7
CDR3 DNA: TGCAGCGTTGTTGTGGATCAGTACGAGCAGTACTTC
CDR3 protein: CSVVVDQYEQYF

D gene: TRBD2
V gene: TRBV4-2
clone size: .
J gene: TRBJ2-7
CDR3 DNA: TGTGCCAGCAGCCCCGGGACTAGCGGGAGGGAGCAGTACTTC
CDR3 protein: CASSPGTSGREQYF

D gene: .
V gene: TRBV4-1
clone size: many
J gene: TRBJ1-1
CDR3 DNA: TGCGCCAGCAGCACTGACAGACTTGTCACTGAAGCTTTCTTT
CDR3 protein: CASSTDRLVTEAFF

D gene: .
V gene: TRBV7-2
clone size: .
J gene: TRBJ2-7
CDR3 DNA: TGTGCCAGCAGCTTCCAGCGGTCGGAGCAGTACTTC
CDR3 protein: CASSFQRSEQYF

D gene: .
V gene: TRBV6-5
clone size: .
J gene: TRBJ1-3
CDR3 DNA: TGTGCCAGCAGGCTTGGGGCCAGGACTAGAAACACCATATATTTT
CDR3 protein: CASRLGARTRNTIYF

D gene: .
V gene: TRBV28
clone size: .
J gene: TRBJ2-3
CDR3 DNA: TGTGCCAGCAGTCCGGGACCGAGAAAAGATACGCAGTATTTT
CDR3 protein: CASSPGPRKDTQYF

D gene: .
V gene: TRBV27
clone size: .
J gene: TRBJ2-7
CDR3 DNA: TGTGCCAGCAGTTTATCGTTGGGGACAACCACCTACGAGCAGTACTTC
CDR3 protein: CASSLSLGTTTYEQYF

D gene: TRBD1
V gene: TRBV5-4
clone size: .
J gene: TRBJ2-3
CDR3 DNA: TGTGCCAGCAGCTCACAGGGGCTTAGCACAGATACGCAGTATTTT
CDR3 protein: CASSSQGLSTDTQYF